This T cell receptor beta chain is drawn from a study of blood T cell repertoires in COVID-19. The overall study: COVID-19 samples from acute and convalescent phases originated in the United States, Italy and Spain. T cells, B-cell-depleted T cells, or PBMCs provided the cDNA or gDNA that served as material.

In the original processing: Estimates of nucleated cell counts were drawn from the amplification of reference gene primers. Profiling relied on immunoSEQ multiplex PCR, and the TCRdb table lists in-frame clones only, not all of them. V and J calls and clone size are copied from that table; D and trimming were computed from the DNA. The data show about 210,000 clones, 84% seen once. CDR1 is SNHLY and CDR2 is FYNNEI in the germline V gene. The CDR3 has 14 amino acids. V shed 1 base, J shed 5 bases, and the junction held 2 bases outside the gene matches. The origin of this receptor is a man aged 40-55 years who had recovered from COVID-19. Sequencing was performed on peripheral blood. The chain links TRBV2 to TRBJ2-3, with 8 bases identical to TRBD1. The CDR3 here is CASSEGTGRDTQYF. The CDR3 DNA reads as TGTGCCAGCAGTGAAGGGACAGGGCGAGATACGCAGTATTTT.